The sequence of this T cell receptor beta chain was determined in a study of blood T cell repertoires in COVID-19. Whole-study context: Samples came from the United States, Italy and Spain, spanning acute and convalescent COVID-19.

This clone has only one observation. Germline CDR1 and CDR2: SNHLY and FYNNEI. The CDR3 is 13 amino acids. V was clipped by 0 bases and J by 7 bases, with 6 bases between them. Using immunoSEQ multiplex PCR, the repertoire was profiled, and TCRdb retains in-frame clones only, with some absent. This table has 55,000 or so clones, about nine tenths appearing once. The TCR originated in a man in his forties with acute or convalescent COVID-19. Sequencing was carried out using peripheral blood. V and J are TRBV2 and TRBJ2-2, with D perhaps TRBD2 (5 bases). CDR3 DNA sequence: TGTGCCAGCAGTGAAGCCGGGGTCGGGGAGCTGTTTTTT. Translated, it gives CASSEAGVGELFF.